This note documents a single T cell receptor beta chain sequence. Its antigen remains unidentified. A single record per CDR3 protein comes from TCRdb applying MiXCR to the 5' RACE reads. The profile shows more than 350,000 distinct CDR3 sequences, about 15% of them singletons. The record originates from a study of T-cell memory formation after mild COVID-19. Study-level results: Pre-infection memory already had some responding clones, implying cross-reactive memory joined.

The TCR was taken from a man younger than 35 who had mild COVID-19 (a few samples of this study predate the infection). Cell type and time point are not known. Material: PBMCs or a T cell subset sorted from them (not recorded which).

The DNA for the CDR3 is TGTGCCAGCAGCCAATATACAACTGAAGCTTTCTTT. This gives the protein CASSQYTTEAFF. The rearrangement uses TRBV3-1 and TRBJ1-1; D not resolved. The germline gives CDR1 LGHDT, CDR2 YNNKEL (reference sequence). This CDR3 region has 12 residues. V was shortened by 2 bases and J by 5 bases, with 6 bases between the two germline ends.